One and the same sample provided the 14 T cell receptor beta chains below, sequenced in a study of blood T cell repertoires in COVID-19. The protocol was immunoSEQ multiplex PCR, while the TCRdb copy is restricted to in-frame clones and leaves out a portion. The sample has about 240,000 clones, roughly 86% seen once. The sequencing input was peripheral blood. All receptors come from a man aged 50-60 years with acute or convalescent COVID-19.

The V and J genes are TRBV27 and TRBJ1-2; D is possibly TRBD1 (6 bases). CDR3 length: 15 residues. Germline V gene data show CDR1 as MNHEY and CDR2 as SMNVEV (reference sequence). Trimming shortened V by 5 bases and J by 4 bases, and 17 bases separated the two germline ends. CDR3 sequence: CASSPQGEHGYGYTF. The CDR3 DNA reads as TGTGCCAGCAGTCCACAGGGAGAACACGGCTATGGCTACACCTTC.

The CDR3 region is CASNAVGARTEAFF. CDR3 coding DNA: TGTGCCAGCAATGCGGTGGGGGCGAGGACTGAAGCTTTCTTT. The gene calls are TRBV27 and TRBJ1-1, with TRBD1 as a possible D gene (6 bases). V gave up 7 bases and J gave up 5 bases, with 17 bases separating them. The CDR3 covers 14 residues. Germline CDR1 reads MNHEY; CDR2 reads SMNVEV (reference sequence).

CDR3: CASSIGRVPYEQYF. The CDR3 coding sequence is TGTGCCAGTAGTATAGGCAGGGTTCCCTACGAGCAGTACTTC. The chain employs TRBV19 and TRBJ2-7; possible D gene TRBD1, 5 bases. This CDR3 has 14 residues. In germline, CDR1 is LNHDA, CDR2 SQIVND (reference sequence). The ends were cut back, 1 base at V and 2 bases at J, with 9 bases in the middle.

The chain links TRBV9 to TRBJ1-5, with TRBD1 as a possible D gene (5 bases). The V end lost 1 base, the J end lost 1 base, and 12 bases lay between the germline ends. Germline CDR1 is SGDLS and CDR2 is YYNGEE. The CDR3 spans 16 residues. The CDR3 region is CASSVSGEGSNQPQHF. CDR3 sequence (DNA): TGTGCCAGCAGCGTAAGTGGGGAGGGGAGCAATCAGCCCCAGCATTTT.

The CDR3 DNA sequence: TGTGCCAGCAGCTCCGGGACAGGGGGCTGGACCGGGGAGCTGTTTTTT. Protein sequence: CASSSGTGGWTGELFF. The chain recombines TRBV7-8 with TRBJ2-2; 12 bases are shared with TRBD1. V dropped 4 bases and J dropped 5; count of bases not matched to a gene: 5. The CDR3 length is 16 residues. Germline CDR1 is SGHVS and CDR2 is FQNEAQ.

The chain uses TRBV7-9 and TRBJ1-1; D call uncertain. V was clipped by 5 bases and J by 3 bases, with 16 bases between them. Germline CDR1 reads SEHNR; CDR2 reads FQNEAQ (reference sequence). The CDR3 is 15 amino acids. CDR3 in amino acids: CASSNMIGSHTEAFF. The CDR3 DNA is TGTGCCAGCAGCAATATGATTGGCTCACACACTGAAGCTTTCTTT.

J is TRBJ1-1 and V is TRBV10-3, with a possible D match to TRBD1 (5 bases). Germline loops: CDR1 ENHRY, CDR2 SYGVKD. This CDR3 region has 14 residues. The V and J ends lost 3 bases and 1 base respectively, with 9 bases between them. CDR3 in amino acids: CAISEGASNTEAFF. The CDR3 DNA sequence: TGTGCCATCAGTGAAGGGGCATCGAACACTGAAGCTTTCTTT.

The chain carries TRBV6-5 and TRBJ1-4, with a tentative D call TRBD1 (5 bases). Germline V CDR1 and CDR2: MNHEY, SVGAGI. CDR3 size: 15 residues. Trimming took off 6 bases at V and 4 bases at J, with 15 bases between the two ends. The CDR3 nucleotides are TGTGCCAGCAGGCGGGACGGCCGATTTAATGAAAAACTGTTTTTT. This sequence encodes CASRRDGRFNEKLFF.

V usage is TRBV4-1 and J usage is TRBJ2-7, with D perhaps TRBD1 (5 bases). V lost 3 bases and J lost 0, with 18 bases in between. The CDR3 contains 17 residues. Germline V gene data show CDR1 as MGHRA and CDR2 as YSYEKL. The chain's CDR3 is CASSHHFPRQSSYEQYF. In nucleotides, the CDR3 is TGCGCCAGCAGCCACCATTTTCCGAGACAGAGCTCCTACGAGCAGTACTTC.

The chain carries TRBV5-1 and TRBJ1-4; D may be TRBD1 (5 bases). With 0 bases removed from V and 3 bases from J, the gap between germline ends came to 12 bases. The CDR3 has 16 amino acids. Germline V gene sequence: CDR1 SGHRS, CDR2 YFSETQ. The DNA of the CDR3 is TGCGCCAGCAGCTTGGTAGTCTCGGGGGCTAATGAAAAACTGTTTTTT. Protein product: CASSLVVSGANEKLFF.

CDR3: CASRPTGTGTGELFF. The DNA for the CDR3 is TGTGCCAGCAGACCGACAGGGACGGGAACCGGGGAGCTGTTTTTT. This rearrangement joins TRBV2 to TRBJ2-2, with TRBD1 matching over 7 bases. Germline V gives CDR1 SNHLY, CDR2 FYNNEI. Unmatched junction bases numbered 9, after V lost 6 bases and J lost 5 bases. CDR3 size: 15 residues.

The chain joins TRBV11-2 to TRBJ2-7; 8 nucleotides line up with TRBD1. Germline V gene data show CDR1 as SGHAT and CDR2 as FQNNGV. The CDR3 is made up of 15 amino acids. V dropped 6 bases and J dropped 7; count of bases not matched to a gene: 14. The CDR3 is CASRKPGQAGYEQYF. CDR3 sequence (DNA): TGTGCCAGCAGGAAACCGGGACAGGCGGGCTATGAGCAGTACTTC.

The V and J genes are TRBV6-5 and TRBJ2-7, with D maybe TRBD1 (5 bases). Germline V lookup: CDR1 MNHEY, CDR2 SVGAGI. With 6 bases removed from V and 2 bases from J, the gap between germline ends came to 14 bases. The CDR3 loop spans 14 amino acids. In DNA form, the CDR3 reads TGTGCCAGCAGACCGCAGGGTGGAACCTACGAGCAGTACTTC. Protein product: CASRPQGGTYEQYF.

This chain connects TRBV20-1 to TRBJ1-1; maybe TRBD1 (6 bases). CDR1 is DFQATT and CDR2 is SNEGSKA in the germline V gene (reference sequence). Trimming took off 5 bases at V and 10 bases at J, with 14 bases between the two ends. The CDR3 totals 11 residues. The CDR3 DNA is TGCAGTGCTCATACCAGCAGGGGAGCTTTCTTT. The encoded protein is CSAHTSRGAFF.